Each of the 28 T cell receptor beta chains below was sequenced from the same sample in a study of blood T cell repertoires in COVID-19. Libraries were prepared by immunoSEQ multiplex PCR; TCRdb keeps only in-frame clonotypes and omits some of them. The sample carries hundreds of thousands of clones, approximately 84% recorded once. Material for sequencing was PBMCs or T cells enriched from blood (not recorded which). All receptors derive from a man aged 40-55 years who had recovered from COVID-19.

This clone appeared a few times. The chain is built from TRBV5-4 and TRBJ1-2; TRBD1 matches at 10 bases. Germline V lookup: CDR1 SGHNT, CDR2 YYREEE (reference sequence). The CDR3 extends over 17 amino acids. The ends lost 0 bases at V and 5 bases at J; junction bases unmatched: 10. For the CDR3, the DNA is TGTGCCAGCAGCTTGGGTCGGATTCGGGACAGGGGTTATGGCTACACCTTC. Residues: CASSLGRIRDRGYGYTF.

This clone was observed a single time. The chain is built from TRBV3-1 (or the pseudogene TRBV3-2) and TRBJ2-1, with 8 bases that match TRBD1. V lost 2 bases and J lost 3; bases outside the gene matches: 3. The CDR3 spans 15 residues. Looked up from germline, CDR1 is LGHDT and CDR2 is YNNKEL (reference sequence). The CDR3 sequence is CASSQTQGVYNEQFF. DNA for the CDR3: TGTGCCAGCAGCCAAACACAGGGGGTCTACAATGAGCAGTTCTTC.

The chain joins TRBV29-1 to TRBJ1-3, with 9 bases identical to TRBD1. Losses at the gene ends were 7 bases for V and 4 bases for J; bases not matched to a gene: 5. The CDR3 has 13 residues. The germline CDR1 and CDR2 sequences are SQVTM and ANQGSEA. DNA of the CDR3: TGCAGCGGGGGGACAGGGACCGGAAACACCATATATTTT. It translates to CSGGTGTGNTIYF.

This CDR3 is CASLGPGQNTEAFF. CDR3 sequence (DNA): TGCGCCAGTCTTGGACCGGGACAGAACACTGAAGCTTTCTTT. The rearrangement links TRBV5-1 to TRBJ1-1, with D possibly being TRBD1 (6 bases). The CDR3 has 14 amino acids. The V gene lost 8 bases and the J gene lost 1 base, with 15 bases spanning the gap. Per germline, CDR1 SGHRS and CDR2 YFSETQ.

The chain couples TRBV7-9 to TRBJ2-7, with TRBD1 identical over 7 bases. The CDR3 extends over 14 amino acids. Germline CDR1 reads SEHNR; CDR2 reads FQNEAQ (reference sequence). Trimming removed 6 bases from V and 5 bases from J; junction bases left unmatched: 10. DNA of the CDR3: TGTGCCAGCAGTCCCGGGGACAGCGGCGACGAGCAGTACTTC. Its protein product is CASSPGDSGDEQYF.

The rearrangement links TRBV7-9 to TRBJ2-2; 7 bases align to TRBD1. Germline V lookup: CDR1 SEHNR, CDR2 FQNEAQ (reference sequence). Trimming took 5 bases from V and 3 from J; bases not matched to a gene: 9. There are 16 residues in the CDR3. For the CDR3, the DNA is TGTGCCAGCAGCCGGAGAGGGGGCGAAGACACCGGGGAGCTGTTTTTT. Protein: CASSRRGGEDTGELFF.

The rearrangement uses TRBV27 and TRBJ2-1; 10 bases agree with TRBD2. V lost 5 bases to trimming and J lost 4 bases; unmatched junction nucleotides: 5. This CDR3 contains 15 residues. Germline loops: CDR1 MNHEY, CDR2 SMNVEV (reference sequence). In DNA form, the CDR3 reads TGTGCCAGCAGTCCCCCAGCGGGAGGGTACAATGAGCAGTTCTTC. Residues: CASSPPAGGYNEQFF.

The V call is TRBV7-9, the J call TRBJ2-1; 7 bases line up with TRBD1. V gave up 1 base and J gave up 10 bases; unmatched junction bases: 1. This CDR3 contains 12 residues. The germline V gene encodes CDR1 SEHNR and CDR2 FQNEAQ (reference sequence). CDR3 coding DNA: TGTGCCAGCAGCTTAGAAGGGGGCGAGCAGTTCTTC. It translates to CASSLEGGEQFF.

This clone has more than one count but fewer than ten. The genes are TRBV12-3 or TRBV12-4 and TRBJ2-5, with D unclear. This CDR3 has 12 amino acids. Trimming removed 2 bases from V and 3 bases from J, with 4 bases in between. CDR3 in DNA: TGTGCCAGCAGTTTACTAGAAGAGACCCAGTACTTC. Encoded protein: CASSLLEETQYF.

The chain carries TRBV4-1 and TRBJ1-3, with 9 bases matching TRBD1. The germline V gene encodes CDR1 MGHRA and CDR2 YSYEKL. The V gene end was trimmed by 3 bases and the J gene end by 1 base; junction bases not matched to a gene: 1. CDR3 length equals 15 residues. For the CDR3, the DNA is TGCGCCAGCAGCCACGACAGGGGGTCTGGAAACACCATATATTTT. Its translation: CASSHDRGSGNTIYF.

The chain recombines TRBV27 with TRBJ1-4; D uncertain. The germline V and J ends were trimmed by 6 bases and 8 bases, with 16 bases remaining between them. This CDR3 is built from 14 residues. The germline gives CDR1 MNHEY, CDR2 SMNVEV (reference sequence). The CDR3 bases are TGTGCCAGCAGCCGACGGTCCCTCGGGGAAAAACTGTTTTTT. Its protein is CASSRRSLGEKLFF.

The chain carries TRBV5-4 and TRBJ1-1, with 11 bases matching TRBD1. The V segment lost 4 bases and the J segment 4 bases; nucleotides outside the gene matches: 6. This CDR3 comprises 15 residues. Germline V gene sequence: CDR1 SGHNT, CDR2 YYREEE (reference sequence). CDR3 region: CASSGTGGITTEAFF. CDR3 DNA sequence: TGTGCCAGCAGCGGGACAGGGGGGATTACCACTGAAGCTTTCTTT.

The rearrangement joins TRBV29-1 to TRBJ2-1; D may be TRBD2 (6 bases). There are 13 residues in the CDR3. Per the germline V gene, CDR1 is SQVTM and CDR2 is ANQGSEA. V lost 4 bases and J lost 2, with 9 bases in between. DNA of the CDR3: TGCAGCGTTGTGGGGAGGACCTACAATGAGCAGTTCTTC. This sequence encodes CSVVGRTYNEQFF.

The chain uses TRBV7-9 and TRBJ1-1, with D perhaps TRBD1 (6 bases). CDR1 and CDR2 (germline): SEHNR, FQNEAQ (reference sequence). V dropped 4 bases and J dropped 5 bases, with 20 bases sitting between them. CDR3 length equals 16 residues. The CDR3 reads CASSSSYRVEGTEAFF. DNA for the CDR3: TGTGCCAGCAGCTCATCGTACAGGGTGGAAGGAACTGAAGCTTTCTTT.

The genes are TRBV30 and TRBJ2-1, with 14 positions matching TRBD2. Per the germline V gene, CDR1 is GTSNPN and CDR2 is SVGIG (reference sequence). This CDR3 has 16 amino acids. V was pared by 2 bases and J by 6 bases, with 6 bases of the junction left unmatched. CDR3 sequence reads: CAWSLGTSGGLNEQFF. As DNA, the CDR3 is TGTGCCTGGAGTTTGGGGACTAGCGGGGGTCTCAATGAGCAGTTCTTC.

The chain recombines TRBV3-1 (or the pseudogene TRBV3-2) with TRBJ1-6, with 7 bases fitting TRBD1. CDR1 is LGHDT and CDR2 is YNNKEL in the germline V gene (reference sequence). The CDR3 sequence is 15 residues long. The junction had 6 bases not matched to a gene; V was cut back by 1 base and J by 9 bases. CDR3 residues: CASSQGPGGTSPLHF. The CDR3 DNA sequence: TGTGCCAGCAGCCAAGGCCCAGGGGGAACTTCACCCCTCCACTTT.

V is TRBV4-1 and J is TRBJ2-3, with 11 bases identical to TRBD1. Germline V gives CDR1 MGHRA, CDR2 YSYEKL. J was trimmed by 4 bases and V by 4 bases; bases with no gene match: 16. The CDR3 loop spans 19 amino acids. The CDR3 bases are TGCGCCAGCAGCCCGGCACCGGGACAGGGGGTCAGGGGAGCAGATACGCAGTATTTT. Protein product: CASSPAPGQGVRGADTQYF.

This clone showed up just a few times. The chain carries TRBV19 and TRBJ2-4; D might be TRBD1 (6 bases). Germline V gene data show CDR1 as LNHDA and CDR2 as SQIVND (reference sequence). The germline V and J ends were trimmed by 5 bases and 2 bases, with 13 bases remaining between them. This CDR3 comprises 15 residues. The CDR3 nucleotides are TGTGCCAGTAGTTCTTTAAGGGGGACCAAAAACATTCAGTACTTC. It is translated as CASSSLRGTKNIQYF.

This clone was seen a single time. In DNA, the CDR3 is TGTGCCAGCAGGGGCGACAGGGGGCATGGCTACACCTTC. It is translated as CASRGDRGHGYTF. V is TRBV6-6 and J is TRBJ1-2, with 10 positions matching TRBD1. From germline, CDR1 is MNHNY and CDR2 SVGAGI (reference sequence). CDR3 length equals 13 residues. Trimming took 6 bases from V and 6 from J; bases not matched to a gene: 4.

CDR3 sequence reads: CASSQDWDRATTNEKLFF. CDR3 DNA sequence: TGCGCCAGCAGCCAAGATTGGGACAGGGCTACAACTAATGAAAAACTGTTTTTT. V and J are TRBV4-1 and TRBJ1-4; TRBD1 matches at 9 bases. J gave up 0 bases and V 0 bases, and 5 bases lay outside the gene matches. Germline V CDR1 and CDR2: MGHRA, YSYEKL. The CDR3 length is 18 residues.

V gene TRBV27 combines with J gene TRBJ2-7; perhaps TRBD1 as D (7 bases). The V gene's germline CDR1 is MNHEY and CDR2 SMNVEV (reference sequence). This CDR3 spans 15 amino acids. Trimming pared 4 bases from V and 0 bases from J, leaving 13 bases between. CDR3 in amino acids: CASSSQGGSSYEQYF. As DNA, the CDR3 is TGTGCCAGCAGTTCGCAGGGGGGTAGCTCCTACGAGCAGTACTTC.

This clone was recorded a few times. The V and J genes are TRBV27 and TRBJ1-1; no firm D call. From germline, CDR1 is MNHEY and CDR2 SMNVEV (reference sequence). The CDR3 length is 13 residues. V lost 6 bases and J 2 bases, leaving 10 bases between the germline ends. CDR3: CASRGTANTEAFF. CDR3 DNA: TGTGCCAGCAGGGGTACAGCCAACACTGAAGCTTTCTTT.

The sample holds a few counts of this clone. The rearrangement links TRBV7-8 to TRBJ1-2; 7 bases agree with TRBD1. V lost 4 bases to trimming and J lost 4 bases; unmatched junction nucleotides: 12. Germline V gives CDR1 SGHVS, CDR2 FQNEAQ. CDR3 length: 16 amino acids. The CDR3 loop reads CASSSRTGALLYGYTF. In nucleotides, the CDR3 is TGTGCCAGCAGCTCCAGAACAGGGGCCCTCCTCTATGGCTACACCTTC.

The chain combines TRBV7-2 with TRBJ2-1; D uncertain. The CDR3 totals 11 residues. V lost 2 bases and J lost 10, with 6 bases in between. Per germline, CDR1 SGHTA and CDR2 FQGNSA. The CDR3 protein is CASSLSFEQFF. DNA for the CDR3: TGTGCCAGCAGCTTATCGTTCGAGCAGTTCTTC.

The chain links TRBV5-4 to TRBJ2-1; weak D call: TRBD1 (5 bases). Germline V gene sequence: CDR1 SGHNT, CDR2 YYREEE (reference sequence). There are 14 residues in the CDR3. V lost 4 bases and J 2 bases, leaving 10 bases between the germline ends. CDR3 residues: CASSGAPPYNEQFF. CDR3 bases: TGTGCCAGCAGCGGGGCGCCACCCTACAATGAGCAGTTCTTC.

The rearrangement links TRBV20-1 to TRBJ1-1, with D tentatively TRBD1 (5 bases). The CDR3 runs 14 residues. Germline CDR1 DFQATT, CDR2 SNEGSKA (reference sequence). Trimming cost V 3 bases and J 4 bases, with 15 bases left between them. The CDR3 here is CSASRAPGFTEAFF. As DNA, the CDR3 is TGCAGTGCTAGTAGGGCACCAGGGTTCACTGAAGCTTTCTTT.

V is TRBV6-2 or TRBV6-3 and J is TRBJ2-2; D perhaps matches TRBD2 (6 bases). V lost 1 base, J lost 1 base, and 7 bases lay in between. Germline values: CDR1 MNHEY, CDR2 SVGEGT. The CDR3 length is 15 residues. CDR3 DNA: TGTGCCAGCAGTTACTACGGGAGGAACACCGGGGAGCTGTTTTTT. This translates into CASSYYGRNTGELFF.

This clone was seen only a few times. In the same sample, other DNA sequences code for this CDR3. The chain links TRBV29-1 to TRBJ1-1; 7 nucleotides agree with TRBD1. This CDR3 is 14 amino acids long. The germline gives CDR1 SQVTM, CDR2 ANQGSEA. The ends lost 5 bases at V and 0 bases at J; junction bases unmatched: 6. The CDR3 loop is CSVRYRGLNTEAFF. The CDR3 nucleotides read TGCAGCGTTCGGTACAGGGGACTGAACACTGAAGCTTTCTTT.